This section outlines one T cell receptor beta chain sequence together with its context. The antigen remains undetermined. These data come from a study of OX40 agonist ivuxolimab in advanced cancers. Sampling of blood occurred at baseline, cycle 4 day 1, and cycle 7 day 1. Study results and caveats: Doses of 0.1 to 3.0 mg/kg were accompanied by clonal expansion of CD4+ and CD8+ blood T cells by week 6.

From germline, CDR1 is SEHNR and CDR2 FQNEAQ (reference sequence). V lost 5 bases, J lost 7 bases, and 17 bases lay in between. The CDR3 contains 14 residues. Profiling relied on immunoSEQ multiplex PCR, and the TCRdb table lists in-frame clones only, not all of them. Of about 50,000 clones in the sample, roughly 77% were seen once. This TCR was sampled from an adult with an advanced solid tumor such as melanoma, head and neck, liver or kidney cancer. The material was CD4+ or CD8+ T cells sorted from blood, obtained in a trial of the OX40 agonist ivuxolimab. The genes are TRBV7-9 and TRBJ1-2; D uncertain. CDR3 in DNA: TGTGCCAGCAGCCTTTCATCAACTCCCTCTGGCTACACCTTC. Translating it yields CASSLSSTPSGYTF.